The clone carrying this TCR beta chain was counted once. Antigen: not known. This record comes from a study of shared clonotypes between healthy human individuals. In the study overall: Per donor, CD8 memory used one plate, CD8 naive used two, CD4 memory used three and CD4 naive used three. The study, taken as a whole, reports: Donors were few, which limited the genetic and exposure-history diversity represented.

Assay: immunoSEQ multiplex PCR; the TCRdb copy retains only in-frame clones and omits some. The table has 2 million to 3 million clones, more than 85% seen once. Looked up from germline, CDR1 is LGHNA and CDR2 is YNFKEQ. This CDR3 is 18 amino acids long. V dropped 2 bases and J dropped 0; count of bases not matched to a gene: 11. The sample comprised naive CD4+ T cells from PBMCs. The subset here: CD45RA+ positively selected. This clonotype originated in a man younger than 35 in good health. Some clones in this sample may be carry-over from other donors' samples. This chain uses TRBV4-2 with TRBJ2-7, with 9 bases identical to TRBD2. CDR3 sequence reads: CASSQQRGRASGSYEQYF. CDR3 coding DNA: TGTGCCAGCAGCCAACAGCGCGGGAGGGCCTCGGGCTCCTACGAGCAGTACTTC.